This T cell receptor (beta chain) was captured in a study of cytomegalovirus exposure and HLA in healthy donors. The CDR3 runs to 18 residues. The V and J ends lost 1 base and 4 bases respectively, with 23 bases between them. Germline V gene data show CDR1 as PRHDT and CDR2 as FYEKMQ (reference sequence). Researchers ran the PCR with 60 Vbeta and 13 Jbeta primers. TCRdb's table, derived via immunoSEQ multiplex PCR, lists solely in-frame clones and lacks some. The sample carries over 250,000 clones, more than 55% recorded once. Unrecorded immune exposures were likely, despite nominal health at sampling.

The rearrangement links TRBV13 to TRBJ2-7; possible D gene TRBD1, 5 bases. This sequence originates from a female donor in good health and CMV-seronegative. The specimen was PBMCs. DNA of the CDR3: TGTGCCAGCAGCTTAGTTGGCAGGGCATCTGCACAACAATACGAGCAGTACTTC. This sequence encodes CASSLVGRASAQQYEQYF.